This TCR beta chain was obtained from a study of blood T cells in healthy people across ages. A J-beta primer mix and a sample-barcoded 5' primer were used in a second PCR of roughly 6 to 12 cycles. Each CDR3 protein is one row after TCRdb ran MiXCR on the 5' RACE reads. The sample has some 900,000 distinct CDR3 sequences, roughly 50% seen once. This CDR3 has 16 residues. The germline V gene has CDR1 MNHEY and CDR2 SVGAGI. Between the trimmed V and J ends, which lost 6 bases and 6 bases, there was a span of 21 bases. The clonotype was recovered from a man younger than 40 in good health. The sequencing sample was made of blood. The V gene is TRBV6-5, the J gene TRBJ2-1, with a weak D call TRBD2 (6 bases). The DNA of the CDR3 is TGTGCCAGCAGAGTTACTGGGCGGGGTCAGGCCAATGAGCAGTTCTTC. The encoded protein is CASRVTGRGQANEQFF.